This T cell receptor (beta chain) was sequenced during a study of blood T cell repertoires in COVID-19. Study summary: The United States, Italy and Spain provided the acute and convalescent COVID-19 samples. Nucleic acid was either cDNA or gDNA, and it came from T cells, B-cell-depleted T cells, or PBMCs.

Germline V CDR1 and CDR2: MDHEN, SYDVKM. The CDR3 consists of 13 residues. The V gene lost 3 bases and the J gene lost 8 bases, with 13 bases spanning the gap. This clone was seen only a few times. The data were produced by immunoSEQ multiplex PCR, yet TCRdb's version contains in-frame clones alone and is incomplete. The sample carries some 210,000 clones, nearly 90% recorded once. This sequence was found in a middle-aged woman who had recovered from COVID-19. Sequenced material: peripheral blood. The chain joins TRBV28 to TRBJ1-2, with a tentative D call TRBD1 (5 bases). The CDR3 loop is CASSFGQRLGYTF. The CDR3 DNA sequence: TGTGCCAGCAGTTTTGGACAACGTCTGGGCTACACCTTC.